This T cell receptor (beta chain) was observed in a study of T cell responses to AZD1222 COVID-19 vaccine. The germline V and J ends were trimmed by 6 bases and 5 bases, with 15 bases remaining between them. Germline assignment: CDR1 MDHEN and CDR2 SYDVKM. CDR3 size: 14 residues. Broader study findings: The donor cohort was predominantly white British with a female majority, and clonal diversity may have been underestimated. Distributed over spike, vaccine-associated CD4 TCRs predominated at 160-218 and 743-854.

Notes on this clone: Its target is not known.

Clones were read by immunoSEQ multiplex PCR, and TCRdb kept only the in-frame ones, dropping some. Among more than 100,000 clones listed, more than 85% were seen once. Sequencing was performed on peripheral blood, taken on day 0 of AZD1222 vaccination. This TCR was recovered from an adult in good health. This sequence joins TRBV28 and TRBJ2-3, with a weak D call TRBD1 (5 bases). Here the CDR3 DNA reads TGTGCCAGCAGACTGGACGTGGGGCAAGATACGCAGTATTTT. As protein: CASRLDVGQDTQYF.